Following are 5 T cell receptor beta chains from one sample sequenced in a study of blood T cell repertoires in COVID-19. The repertoire was sequenced with immunoSEQ multiplex PCR; TCRdb's copy has only in-frame clones and lacks some. This repertoire shows about 210,000 clones, around four fifths found once; its top ten account for 9.2%. The source material was PBMCs or T cells enriched from blood (not recorded which). Source of these receptors: a man aged 40-49 years who had recovered from COVID-19.

The chain carries TRBV24-1 and TRBJ1-1; the D is unclear. Germline loops: CDR1 KGHDR, CDR2 SFDVKD. Trimming shortened V by 4 bases and J by 5 bases, and 13 bases separated the two germline ends. The CDR3 sequence is 14 residues long. This CDR3 reads CATSEGGPSTEAFF. The CDR3 DNA reads as TGTGCCACCAGTGAGGGTGGGCCCAGTACTGAAGCTTTCTTT.

This rearrangement joins TRBV11-1 to TRBJ1-1; the D gene is possibly TRBD1 (6 bases). Looked up from germline, CDR1 is SGHAT and CDR2 is FQDESV (reference sequence). Trimming took 3 bases from V and 0 from J, leaving 14 bases between them. CDR3 length equals 16 residues. The CDR3 DNA sequence: TGTGCCAGCAGCTTTTATAAGGACAGCTTGAACACTGAAGCTTTCTTT. As protein: CASSFYKDSLNTEAFF.

The chain employs TRBV14 and TRBJ2-5; TRBD2 matches at 14 bases. The CDR3 consists of 17 residues. Germline V CDR1 and CDR2: SGHDN, FVKESK. With 3 bases clipped from V and 5 bases from J, the junction kept 8 bases outside the gene matches. CDR3 nucleotides: TGTGCCAGCAGCCAGAGGACTAGCGGGGGGAGAGGGGAGACCCAGTACTTC. Its translation is CASSQRTSGGRGETQYF.

The V call is TRBV19, the J call TRBJ1-2; a possible D gene is TRBD1 (6 bases). Germline V gene data show CDR1 as LNHDA and CDR2 as SQIVND (reference sequence). CDR3 length: 18 residues. The germline V and J ends were trimmed by 6 bases and 5 bases, with 28 bases remaining between them. CDR3 in DNA: TGTGCCAGTAGCCGGACAGCAACAGTACATGCCCAGCCTTATGGCTACACCTTC. Protein product: CASSRTATVHAQPYGYTF.

As DNA, the CDR3 is TGTGCCAGCACGGTCACCACCAACTTGAACACTGAAGCTTTCTTT. As protein: CASTVTTNLNTEAFF. This chain links TRBV6-5 with TRBJ1-1, with D unclear. Trimming shortened V by 7 bases and J by 0 bases, and 15 bases separated the two germline ends. The germline CDR1 and CDR2 sequences are MNHEY and SVGAGI. The CDR3 spans 15 residues.